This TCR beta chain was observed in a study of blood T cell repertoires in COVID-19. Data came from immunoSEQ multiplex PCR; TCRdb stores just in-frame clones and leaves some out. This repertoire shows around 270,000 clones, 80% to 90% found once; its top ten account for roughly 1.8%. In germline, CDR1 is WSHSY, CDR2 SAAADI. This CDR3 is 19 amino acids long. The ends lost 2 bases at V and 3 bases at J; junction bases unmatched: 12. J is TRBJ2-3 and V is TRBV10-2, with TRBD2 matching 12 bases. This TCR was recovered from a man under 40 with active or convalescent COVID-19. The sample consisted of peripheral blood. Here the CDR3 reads CASSEPSKLGLAGTDTQYF. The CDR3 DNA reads TGCGCCAGCAGTGAGCCTTCCAAGCTTGGACTAGCGGGGACAGATACGCAGTATTTT.